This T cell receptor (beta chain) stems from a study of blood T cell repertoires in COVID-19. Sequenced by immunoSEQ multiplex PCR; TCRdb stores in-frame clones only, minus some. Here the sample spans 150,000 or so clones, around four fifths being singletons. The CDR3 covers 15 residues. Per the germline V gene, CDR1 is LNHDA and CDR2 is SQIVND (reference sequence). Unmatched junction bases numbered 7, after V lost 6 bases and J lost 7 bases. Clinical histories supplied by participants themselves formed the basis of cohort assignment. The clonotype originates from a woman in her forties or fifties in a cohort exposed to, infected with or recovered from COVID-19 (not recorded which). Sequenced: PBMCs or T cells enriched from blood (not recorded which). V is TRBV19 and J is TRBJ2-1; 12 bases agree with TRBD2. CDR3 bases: TGTGCCAGTAGCCGGACTAGCGGGGCGGCTAATGAGCAGTTCTTC. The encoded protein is CASSRTSGAANEQFF.